This T cell receptor beta chain was captured by sequencing in a study of T cells expressing NK-cell markers. Study-level findings and limits: The CD3+CD56-NKG2C+ fraction of a handful of donors was likewise dominated by these clonotypes.

A note on this clonotype: As yet, its antigen is unknown.

Germline V gene data show CDR1 as KGHDR and CDR2 as SFDVKD. This CDR3 has 14 amino acids. No DNA is given; TCRdb re-called the 5' RACE reads and lists each CDR3 protein once. This sample lists about 460,000 distinct CDR3 sequences; its ten largest clones have over 1.1%. The specimen sequenced was blood T cells: a sorted CD56 or NKG2C T cell subset, CD4+ or CD8+ T cells, or bulk PBMC T cells (not recorded which). The TCR originated in a woman in her 50s in good health. V gene TRBV24-1 combines with J gene TRBJ2-1; TCRdb outputs TRBD2, but without DNA this stays unchecked. This CDR3 is CATSRREVYNEQFF.